Reported below is one TCR beta chain. Its antigen is undetermined. Some clones are missing from TCRdb's copy, which holds only in-frame ones; the method was immunoSEQ multiplex PCR. The table lists roughly 4,100 clones, 70% to 80% of them singletons, with 6.9% in the top ten. The data derive from a study of T cell repertoires in ileal Crohn's disease. The V gene lost 4 bases and the J gene lost 6 bases, with 5 bases spanning the gap. The CDR3 length is 11 residues. The V gene's germline CDR1 is SGHNT and CDR2 YENEEA. Whole-study results and caveats: Clonal expansions were more frequent in active smokers than non-smokers at surgery.

Material for sequencing was ileal tissue. The genes are TRBV11-3 and TRBJ2-3; maybe TRBD1 (5 bases). The origin of this receptor is an adult with Crohn's disease. Here the CDR3 DNA reads TGTGCCAGCAGCTCAGGGGATACGCAGTATTTT. It yields the protein CASSSGDTQYF. Full variable domain (missing parts from reference TRBV11-3 and TRBJ2-3): EAGVVQSPRYKIIEKKQPVAFWCNPISGHNTLYWYLQNLGQGPELLIRYENEEAVDDSQLPKDRFSAERLKGVDSTLKIQPAELGDSAVYLCASSSGDTQYFGPGTRLTVL.